One sample yielded the 21 T cell receptor beta chains listed below, sequenced in a study of neurological immune-mediated disorders. TCRdb re-derived calls from the 5' RACE reads in MiXCR, one entry per CDR3 protein. The data show under 70,000 distinct CDR3 sequences, with around 5.5% seen just once and approximately 3% held by the top ten. The sequenced sample consisted of PBMCs. The receptors stem from a woman younger than 45 with multiple sclerosis.

This clonotype was seen ten or more times. The chain uses TRBV20-1 and TRBJ1-5; a possible D gene is TRBD1 (5 bases). This CDR3 has 13 amino acids. CDR1 and CDR2 from the germline V gene are DFQATT and SNEGSKA (reference sequence). With 2 bases removed from V and 2 bases from J, the gap between germline ends came to 7 bases. The CDR3 here is CSARSRGNQPQHF. CDR3 bases: TGCAGTGCTAGAAGCAGGGGCAATCAGCCCCAGCATTTT.

This clonotype turned up a few times. At one boundary the junction diverges from the germline segment, which might be a read error. The chain recombines TRBV28 with TRBJ1-5; a possible D gene is TRBD1 (6 bases). The CDR3 has 13 amino acids. Germline-derived CDR1 and CDR2 are MDHEN and SYDVKM. The CDR3 is CASGSGANQPQNF. The CDR3 coding sequence is TGTGCCAGTGGGTCGGGGGCCAATCAGCCCCAGAATTTT.

The chain uses TRBV5-6 and TRBJ1-5; 8 bases agree with TRBD1. Germline lookup yields CDR1 SGHDT and CDR2 YYEEEE. Trimming at V came to 5 bases and at J to 3 bases, leaving 10 bases not matched to a gene. The CDR3 extends over 16 amino acids. This CDR3 reads CASSSRTGSPNQPQHF. Written as DNA, the CDR3 is TGTGCCAGCAGTTCTAGGACAGGGTCCCCCAATCAGCCCCAGCATTTT.

This clonotype was found many times. The V gene is TRBV7-6, the J gene TRBJ2-2; the match to TRBD2 covers 10 bases. There are 17 residues in the CDR3. V lost 1 base and J lost 4; bases outside the gene matches: 6. Germline-derived CDR1 and CDR2 are SGHVS and FNYEAQ. In nucleotides, the CDR3 is TGTGCCAGCAGCTTAGGAGCGGGGGGGCCTGGCACCGGGGAGCTGTTTTTT. The encoded protein is CASSLGAGGPGTGELFF.

There are many counts of this clonotype. V usage is TRBV10-2 and J usage is TRBJ1-5, with a weak D call TRBD1 (5 bases). CDR3 length: 13 amino acids. V shed 4 bases and J shed 3 bases, with 7 bases lying between them. The germline gives CDR1 WSHSY, CDR2 SAAADI. CDR3: CASSGGSNQPQHF. In DNA, the CDR3 is TGCGCCAGCAGTGGGGGGTCCAATCAGCCCCAGCATTTT.

This clonotype was seen a handful of times. The V gene is TRBV20-1, the J gene TRBJ2-6; TRBD1 might be the D (5 bases). Germline loops: CDR1 DFQATT, CDR2 SNEGSKA (reference sequence). The V gene lost 1 base and the J gene lost 0 bases, with 13 bases spanning the gap. The CDR3 length is 17 residues. The CDR3 loop reads CSARVSGSISGANVLTF. The CDR3 DNA reads as TGCAGTGCTAGAGTATCAGGGTCAATCTCTGGGGCCAACGTCCTGACTTTC.

This clonotype came up a few times. The genes are TRBV29-1 and TRBJ2-1; 8 nucleotides align to TRBD1. This CDR3 contains 14 residues. Germline CDR1 SQVTM, CDR2 ANQGSEA. V shed 7 bases, J shed 3 bases, and the junction held 8 bases outside the gene matches. The chain's CDR3 is CSALGQAIYNEQFF. The CDR3 DNA reads as TGCAGCGCTCTGGGACAGGCAATCTACAATGAGCAGTTCTTC.

In its sample, this clonotype was seen many times. The chain uses TRBV7-9 and TRBJ2-1; TRBD2 is a possible D gene (6 bases). V was cut by 4 bases and J by 14 bases, with 15 bases left in between. Germline CDR1 reads SEHNR; CDR2 reads FQNEAQ (reference sequence). This CDR3 region has 12 residues. This chain's CDR3 is CASSSDSRGEFF. CDR3 bases: TGTGCCAGCAGCTCCGACTCCCGCGGGGAGTTCTTC.

This clonotype was counted at least ten times. This chain uses TRBV20-1 with TRBJ2-1, with 8 bases that match TRBD1. Looked up from germline, CDR1 is DFQATT and CDR2 is SNEGSKA (reference sequence). The ends lost 6 bases at V and 7 bases at J; junction bases unmatched: 17. CDR3 length: 16 residues. CDR3 residues: CSAQNPGQVKMNEQFF. As DNA, the CDR3 is TGCAGTGCCCAAAATCCGGGACAGGTTAAAATGAATGAGCAGTTCTTC.

This clonotype came up many times. The chain recombines TRBV6-5 with TRBJ2-1; TRBD2 is a possible D gene (6 bases). Trimming left V 8 bases short and J 12 bases short, with 23 bases between. The CDR3 loop spans 14 amino acids. Germline V gene sequence: CDR1 MNHEY, CDR2 SVGAGI. The CDR3 sequence is CASRNRDFRDRQFF. In nucleotides, the CDR3 is TGTGCCAGCCGGAACCGGGACTTCCGAGACCGGCAGTTCTTC.

This clonotype was observed a handful of times. This chain links TRBV11-3 with TRBJ2-2; D might be TRBD1 (5 bases). CDR3 length: 18 amino acids. Germline V gene lookup returns CDR1 SGHNT and CDR2 YENEEA. Trimming left V 4 bases short and J 3 bases short, with 21 bases between. The CDR3 DNA is TGTGCCAGCAGCTCATACCCACCCGGGCAGGGTGACACCGGGGAGCTGTTTTTT. Its protein is CASSSYPPGQGDTGELFF.

V and J are TRBV4-2 and TRBJ1-3, with a tentative D call TRBD1 (6 bases). Germline assignment: CDR1 LGHNA and CDR2 YNFKEQ. The CDR3 covers 15 residues. The V and J ends lost 0 bases and 4 bases respectively, with 10 bases between them. This chain's CDR3 is CASSQETGYGNTIYF. In DNA form, the CDR3 reads TGTGCCAGCAGCCAAGAGACAGGCTACGGAAACACCATATATTTT.

This clonotype appeared many times. V gene TRBV10-3 combines with J gene TRBJ2-7; possibly TRBD1 for D (6 bases). The ends were cut back, 3 bases at V and 0 bases at J, with 18 bases in the middle. CDR1 ENHRY and CDR2 SYGVKD come from the germline V gene. This CDR3 is built from 17 residues. The DNA for the CDR3 is TGTGCCATCAGTGACTCCCTCGGACAGAGGAGCTCCTACGAGCAGTACTTC. Translated: CAISDSLGQRSSYEQYF.

For this clonotype: Being one base from a much bigger clone, this may be a read error. The chain joins TRBV5-1 to TRBJ1-1; the D is unclear. The CDR3 consists of 14 residues. Trimming cost V 4 bases and J 3 bases, with 13 bases left between them. CDR1 is SGHRS and CDR2 is YFSETQ in the germline V gene. This CDR3 is CASSVGKSDTEAFF. CDR3 bases: TGCGCCAGCAGCGTGGGAAAGTCGGACACTGAAGCTTTCTTT.

CDR3 protein: CSAREAGGSPNEQFF. CDR3 bases: TGCAGTGCTAGAGAGGCAGGGGGGAGCCCCAATGAGCAGTTCTTC. This rearrangement joins TRBV20-1 to TRBJ2-1; tentatively, D is TRBD1 (7 bases). CDR3 length equals 15 residues. V was clipped by 0 bases and J by 6 bases, with 15 bases between them. Germline V gives CDR1 DFQATT, CDR2 SNEGSKA (reference sequence).

This clonotype was found many times. The chain uses TRBV28 and TRBJ1-5; TRBD1 matches 7 bases. The CDR3 sequence is 15 residues long. V was clipped by 2 bases and J by 1 base; unmatched bases: 2. Germline CDR1 and CDR2: MDHEN and SYDVKM. Here the CDR3 reads CASSLPRGSNQPQHF. The DNA of the CDR3 is TGTGCCAGCAGTTTACCCAGGGGGAGCAATCAGCCCCAGCATTTT.

This clonotype was observed at least ten times. V gene TRBV20-1 combines with J gene TRBJ1-4; D remains ambiguous. Germline CDR1 DFQATT, CDR2 SNEGSKA (reference sequence). The CDR3 contains 12 residues. V gave up 1 base and J gave up 12 bases, with 12 bases separating them. This chain's CDR3 is CSARGPSGELFF. The CDR3 DNA reads TGCAGTGCTAGAGGCCCGAGCGGGGAACTGTTTTTT.

This clonotype was counted at least ten times. The CDR3 region is CASSSSSGVSYNEQFF. The CDR3 bases are TGCGCCAGCAGCTCTTCTAGCGGTGTCTCCTACAATGAGCAGTTCTTC. This chain links TRBV5-1 with TRBJ2-1; 7 bases agree with TRBD2. This CDR3 is built from 16 residues. From germline, CDR1 is SGHRS and CDR2 YFSETQ. The ends lost 3 bases at V and 0 bases at J; junction bases unmatched: 6.

This clonotype was observed many times. This chain links TRBV20-1 with TRBJ2-1; TRBD2 matches at 12 bases. CDR1 and CDR2 from the germline V gene are DFQATT and SNEGSKA (reference sequence). The V segment lost 4 bases and the J segment 0 bases; nucleotides outside the gene matches: 19. The CDR3 is 21 residues long. The CDR3 is CSANGPETSGGTIPSYNEQFF. CDR3 coding DNA: TGCAGTGCTAATGGACCAGAGACTAGCGGGGGAACCATCCCCTCCTACAATGAGCAGTTCTTC.

This clonotype was seen at least ten times. This chain connects TRBV2 to TRBJ1-2, with D hard to call. The CDR3 spans 12 residues. The germline V gene has CDR1 SNHLY and CDR2 FYNNEI. Trimming cost V 3 bases and J 5 bases, with 7 bases left between them. The DNA for the CDR3 is TGTGCCAGCAGTGAGATAAATTATGGCTACACCTTC. Amino acid sequence: CASSEINYGYTF.

This clonotype was detected ten times or more. The chain has TRBV7-6 and TRBJ2-2; TRBD1 matches 8 bases. The ends lost 5 bases at V and 3 bases at J; junction bases unmatched: 2. The CDR3 runs to 14 residues. CDR1 and CDR2 (germline): SGHVS, FNYEAQ. CDR3 sequence reads: CASSGQGDTGELFF. The CDR3 region has the DNA TGTGCCAGCAGCGGACAGGGAGACACCGGGGAGCTGTTTTTT.